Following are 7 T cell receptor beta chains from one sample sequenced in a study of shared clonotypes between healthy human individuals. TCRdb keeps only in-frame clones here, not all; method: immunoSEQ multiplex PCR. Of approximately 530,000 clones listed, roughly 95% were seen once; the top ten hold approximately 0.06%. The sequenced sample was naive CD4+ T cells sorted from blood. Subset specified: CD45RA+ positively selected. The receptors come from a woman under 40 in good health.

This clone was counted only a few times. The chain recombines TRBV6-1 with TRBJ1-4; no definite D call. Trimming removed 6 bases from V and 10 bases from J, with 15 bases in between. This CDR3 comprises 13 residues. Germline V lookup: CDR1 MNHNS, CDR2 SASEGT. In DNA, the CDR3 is TGTGCCAGCAGGCGAAACGCAAAGGGAAAACTGTTTTTT. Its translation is CASRRNAKGKLFF.

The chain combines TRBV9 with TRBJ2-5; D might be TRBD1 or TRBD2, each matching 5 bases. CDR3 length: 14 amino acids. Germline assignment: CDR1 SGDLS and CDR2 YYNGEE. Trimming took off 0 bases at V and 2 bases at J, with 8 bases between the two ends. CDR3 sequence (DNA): TGTGCCAGCAGCGTAGGGGACCTACAAGAGACCCAGTACTTC. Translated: CASSVGDLQETQYF. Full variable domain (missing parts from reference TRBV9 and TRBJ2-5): DSGVTQTPKHLITATGQRVTLRCSPRSGDLSVYWYQQSLDQGLQFLIQYYNGEERAKGNILERFSAQQFPDLHSELNLSSLELGDSALYFCASSVGDLQETQYFGPGTRLLVL.

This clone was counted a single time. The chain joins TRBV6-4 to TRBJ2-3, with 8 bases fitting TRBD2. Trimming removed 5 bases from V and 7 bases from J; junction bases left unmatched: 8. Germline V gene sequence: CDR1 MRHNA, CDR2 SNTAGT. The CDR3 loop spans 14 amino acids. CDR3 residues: CASSTSGDAHTQYF. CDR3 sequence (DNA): TGTGCCAGCAGTACTAGCGGAGACGCGCATACGCAGTATTTT.

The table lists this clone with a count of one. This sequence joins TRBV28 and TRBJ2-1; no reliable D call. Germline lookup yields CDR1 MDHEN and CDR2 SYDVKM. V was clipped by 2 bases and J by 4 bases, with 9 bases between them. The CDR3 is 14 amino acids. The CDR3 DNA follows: TGTGCCAGCAGTTTAATAGTTCCGTACAATGAGCAGTTCTTC. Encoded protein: CASSLIVPYNEQFF.

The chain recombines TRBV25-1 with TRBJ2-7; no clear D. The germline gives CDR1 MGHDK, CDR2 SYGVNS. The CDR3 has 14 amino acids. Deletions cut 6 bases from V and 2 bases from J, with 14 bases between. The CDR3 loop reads CASSPRYPAYEQYF. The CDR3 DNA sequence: TGTGCCAGCAGCCCAAGGTACCCTGCCTACGAGCAGTACTTC.

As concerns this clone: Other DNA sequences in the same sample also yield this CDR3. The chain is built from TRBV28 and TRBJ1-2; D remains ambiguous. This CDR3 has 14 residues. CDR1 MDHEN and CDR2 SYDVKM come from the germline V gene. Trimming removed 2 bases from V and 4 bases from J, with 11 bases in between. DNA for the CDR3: TGTGCCAGCAGTTTAGGCGGAGGAGGCTATGGCTACACCTTC. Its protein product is CASSLGGGGYGYTF.

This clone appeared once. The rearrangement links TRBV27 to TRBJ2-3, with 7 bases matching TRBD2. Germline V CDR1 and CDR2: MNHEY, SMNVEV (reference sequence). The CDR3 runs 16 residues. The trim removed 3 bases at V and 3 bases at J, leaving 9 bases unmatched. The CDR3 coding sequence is TGTGCCAGCAGTTTTACGGGAGGCGTCGGGACAGATACGCAGTATTTT. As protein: CASSFTGGVGTDTQYF.